Sequencing of this T cell receptor (beta chain) was carried out in a study of T cell changes during pregnancy in multiple sclerosis (dated by TCRdb to between 2018 and 2020). Describing the broader study: Changes in the T cell repertoire over the course of pregnancy were examined in this study in women with multiple sclerosis.

With respect to this clone: There is no known antigen for this receptor. Qualities for individual bases were not recorded, and no much larger clone is one base off.

Library preparation was by the immunoSEQ multiplex PCR assay. In its TCRdb copy, this immuneACCESS table keeps in-frame sequences only and misses some clones. Where compared with another copy, unresolved V genes explain less than half of these, and the others have no known cause. This sample is represented by approximately 33,000 clones; about 90% of them were singletons. The ten largest clones add up to about 0.74% of the sample. From cysteine to phenylalanine, the CDR3 is 15 amino acids long. The CDR3 DNA has 45 bases and is translated from base 1. Via the germline V gene, CDR1 is SGHNT and CDR2 YENEEA. The junction shows trimming of 5 bases on V and 4 bases on J, and the gene matches do not reach 7 bases of it.

This clonotype was sampled from a female donor in good health, enrolled as a control in a pregnancy study. This specimen was CD4+ T cells from peripheral blood mononuclear cells, taken in the first trimester of pregnancy. Recombination linked TRBV11-3 to TRBJ1-3, with TRBD1 identical over 8 junction bases. The CDR3 has the sequence CASSNGQGGGNTIYF. The nucleotides read TGTGCCAGCAGCAACGGACAGGGAGGAGGAAACACCATATATTTT. Supplemented by the reference TRBV11-3 and TRBJ1-3 proteins around the CDR3, the complete variable domain is EAGVVQSPRYKIIEKKQPVAFWCNPISGHNTLYWYLQNLGQGPELLIRYENEEAVDDSQLPKDRFSAERLKGVDSTLKIQPAELGDSAVYLCASSNGQGGGNTIYFGEGSWLTVV.